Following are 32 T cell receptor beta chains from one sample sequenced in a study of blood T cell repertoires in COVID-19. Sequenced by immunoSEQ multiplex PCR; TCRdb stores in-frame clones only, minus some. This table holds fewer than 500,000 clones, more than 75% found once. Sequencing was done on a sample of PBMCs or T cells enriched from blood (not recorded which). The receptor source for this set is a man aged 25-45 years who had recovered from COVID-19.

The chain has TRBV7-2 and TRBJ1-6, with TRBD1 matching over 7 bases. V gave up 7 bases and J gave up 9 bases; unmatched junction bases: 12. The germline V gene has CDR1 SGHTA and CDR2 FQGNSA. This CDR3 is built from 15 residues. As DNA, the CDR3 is TGTGCCAGCACCTCGACCCAGGGGGTCGGTTCACCCCTCCACTTT. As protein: CASTSTQGVGSPLHF.

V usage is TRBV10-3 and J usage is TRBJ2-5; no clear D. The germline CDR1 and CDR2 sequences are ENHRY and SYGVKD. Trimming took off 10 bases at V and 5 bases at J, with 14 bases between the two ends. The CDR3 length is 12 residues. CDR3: CATGLRSETQYF. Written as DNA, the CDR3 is TGTGCCACAGGTCTCAGGTCGGAGACCCAGTACTTC.

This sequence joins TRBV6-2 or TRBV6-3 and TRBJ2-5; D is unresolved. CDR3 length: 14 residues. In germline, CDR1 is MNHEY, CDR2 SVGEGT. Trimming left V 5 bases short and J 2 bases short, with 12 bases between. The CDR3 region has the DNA TGTGCCAGCAGTCCCACAACGCCTCAAGAGACCCAGTACTTC. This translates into CASSPTTPQETQYF.

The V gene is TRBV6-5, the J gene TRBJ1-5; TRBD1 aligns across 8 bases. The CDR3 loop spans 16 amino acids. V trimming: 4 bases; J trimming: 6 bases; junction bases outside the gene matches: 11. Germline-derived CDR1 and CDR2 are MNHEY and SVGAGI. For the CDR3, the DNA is TGTGCCAGCAGTTCCACCCACCGGACAGGGCTTCAGCCCCAGCATTTT. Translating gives CASSSTHRTGLQPQHF.

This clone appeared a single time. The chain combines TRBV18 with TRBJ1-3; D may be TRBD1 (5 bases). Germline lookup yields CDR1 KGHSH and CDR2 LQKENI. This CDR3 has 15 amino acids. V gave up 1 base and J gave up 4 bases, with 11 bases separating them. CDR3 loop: CASSPQGVAGNTIYF. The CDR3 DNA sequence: TGTGCCAGCTCACCACAAGGGGTAGCCGGAAACACCATATATTTT.

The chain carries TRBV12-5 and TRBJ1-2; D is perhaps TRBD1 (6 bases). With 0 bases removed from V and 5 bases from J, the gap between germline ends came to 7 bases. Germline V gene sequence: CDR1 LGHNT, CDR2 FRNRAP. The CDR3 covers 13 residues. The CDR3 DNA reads TGTGCTAGTGGTTTGGTGACAGGATATGGCTACACCTTC. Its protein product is CASGLVTGYGYTF. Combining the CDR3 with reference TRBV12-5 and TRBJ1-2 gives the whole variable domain DARVTQTPRHKVTEMGQEVTMRCQPILGHNTVFWYRQTMMQGLELLAYFRNRAPLDDSGMPKDRFSAEMPDATLATLKIQPSEPRDSAVYFCASGLVTGYGYTFGSGTRLTVV.

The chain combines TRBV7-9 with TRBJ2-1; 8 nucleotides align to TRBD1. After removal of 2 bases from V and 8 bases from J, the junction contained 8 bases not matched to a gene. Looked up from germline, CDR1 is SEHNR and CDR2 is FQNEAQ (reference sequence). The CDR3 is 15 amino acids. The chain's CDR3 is CASSLFTGGSYEQFF. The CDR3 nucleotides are TGTGCCAGCAGCTTATTCACAGGGGGTTCTTATGAGCAGTTCTTC.

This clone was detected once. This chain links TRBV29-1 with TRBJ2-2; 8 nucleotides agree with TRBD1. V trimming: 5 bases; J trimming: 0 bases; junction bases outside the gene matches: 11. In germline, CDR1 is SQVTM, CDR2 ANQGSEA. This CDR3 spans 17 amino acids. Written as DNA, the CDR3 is TGCAGCGTTTCCGGGACAGGCACTACCTCGAACACCGGGGAGCTGTTTTTT. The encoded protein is CSVSGTGTTSNTGELFF.

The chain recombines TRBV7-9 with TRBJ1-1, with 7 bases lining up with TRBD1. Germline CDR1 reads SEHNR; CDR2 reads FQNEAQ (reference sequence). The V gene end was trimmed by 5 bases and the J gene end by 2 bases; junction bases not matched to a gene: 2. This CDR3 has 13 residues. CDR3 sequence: CASSKGANTEAFF. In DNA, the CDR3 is TGTGCCAGCAGCAAGGGGGCCAACACTGAAGCTTTCTTT.

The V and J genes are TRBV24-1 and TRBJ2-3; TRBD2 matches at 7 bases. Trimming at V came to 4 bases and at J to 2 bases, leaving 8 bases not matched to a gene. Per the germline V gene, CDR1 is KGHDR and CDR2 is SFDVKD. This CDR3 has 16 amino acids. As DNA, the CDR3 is TGTGCCACCAGTGACCCGAGCGGGGCAGCCACAGATACGCAGTATTTT. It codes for CATSDPSGAATDTQYF.

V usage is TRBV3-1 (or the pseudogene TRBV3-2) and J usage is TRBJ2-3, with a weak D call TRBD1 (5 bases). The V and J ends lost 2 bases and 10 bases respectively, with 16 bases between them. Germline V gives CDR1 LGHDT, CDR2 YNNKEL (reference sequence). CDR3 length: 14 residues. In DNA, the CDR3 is TGTGCCAGCAGCCAAAGGGCCGTAGAAGGGGCGCAGTATTTT. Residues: CASSQRAVEGAQYF.

The CDR3, as DNA: TGCGCCAGCAGCTTGACAGGGGCCAAGAACACTGAAGCTTTCTTT. It is translated as CASSLTGAKNTEAFF. The V and J genes are TRBV5-1 and TRBJ1-1; 7 nucleotides match TRBD1. With 1 base clipped from V and 1 base from J, the junction kept 4 bases outside the gene matches. Germline V gene data show CDR1 as SGHRS and CDR2 as YFSETQ. This CDR3 region has 15 residues.

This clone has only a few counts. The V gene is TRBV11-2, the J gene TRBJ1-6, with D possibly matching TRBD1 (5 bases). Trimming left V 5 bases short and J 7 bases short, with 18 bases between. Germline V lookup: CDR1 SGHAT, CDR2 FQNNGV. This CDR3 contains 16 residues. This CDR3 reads CASSEFSGSENSPLHF. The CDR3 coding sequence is TGTGCCAGCAGCGAATTTTCAGGGTCGGAAAATTCACCCCTCCACTTT.

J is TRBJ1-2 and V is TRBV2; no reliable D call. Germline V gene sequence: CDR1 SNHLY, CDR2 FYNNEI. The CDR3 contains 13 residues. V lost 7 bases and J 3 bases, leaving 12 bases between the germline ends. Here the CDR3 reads CASTKWGDYGYTF. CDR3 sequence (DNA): TGTGCCAGCACCAAGTGGGGAGACTATGGCTACACCTTC. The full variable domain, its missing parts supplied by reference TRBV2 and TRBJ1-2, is EPEVTQTPSHQVTQMGQEVILRCVPISNHLYFYWYRQILGQKVEFLVSFYNNEISEKSEIFDDQFSVERPDGSNFTLKIRSTKLEDSAMYFCASTKWGDYGYTFGSGTRLTVV.

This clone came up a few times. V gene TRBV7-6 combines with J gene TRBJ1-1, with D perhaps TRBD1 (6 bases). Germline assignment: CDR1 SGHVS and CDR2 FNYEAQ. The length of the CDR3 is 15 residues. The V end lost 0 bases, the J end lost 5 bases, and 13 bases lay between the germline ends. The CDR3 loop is CASSLAVGAQTEAFF. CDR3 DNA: TGTGCCAGCAGCTTAGCAGTGGGGGCTCAAACTGAAGCTTTCTTT.

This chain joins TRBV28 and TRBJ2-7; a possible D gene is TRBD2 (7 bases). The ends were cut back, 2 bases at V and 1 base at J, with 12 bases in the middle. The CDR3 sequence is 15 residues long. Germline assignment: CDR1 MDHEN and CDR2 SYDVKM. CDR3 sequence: CASSLIGGQSYEQYF. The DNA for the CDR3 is TGTGCCAGCAGTTTAATCGGGGGGCAGTCCTACGAGCAGTACTTC.

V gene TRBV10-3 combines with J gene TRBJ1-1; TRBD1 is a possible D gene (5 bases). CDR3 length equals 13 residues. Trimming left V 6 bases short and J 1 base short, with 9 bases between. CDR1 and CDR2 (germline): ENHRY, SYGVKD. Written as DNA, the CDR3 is TGTGCCATCAGAGCGACAGAGAACACTGAAGCTTTCTTT. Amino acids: CAIRATENTEAFF.

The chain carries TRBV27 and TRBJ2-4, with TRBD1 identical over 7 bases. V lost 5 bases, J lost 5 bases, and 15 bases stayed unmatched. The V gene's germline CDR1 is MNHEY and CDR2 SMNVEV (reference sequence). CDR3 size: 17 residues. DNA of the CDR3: TGTGCCAGCAGTATATTGCCCACGTATGGGACAGAAAACATTCAGTACTTC. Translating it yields CASSILPTYGTENIQYF.

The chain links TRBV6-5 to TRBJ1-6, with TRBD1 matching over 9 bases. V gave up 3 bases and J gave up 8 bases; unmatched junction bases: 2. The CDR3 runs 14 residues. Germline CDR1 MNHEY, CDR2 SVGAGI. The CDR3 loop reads CASSYRQGDSPLHF. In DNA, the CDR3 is TGTGCCAGCAGTTATCGACAGGGGGATTCACCCCTCCACTTT.

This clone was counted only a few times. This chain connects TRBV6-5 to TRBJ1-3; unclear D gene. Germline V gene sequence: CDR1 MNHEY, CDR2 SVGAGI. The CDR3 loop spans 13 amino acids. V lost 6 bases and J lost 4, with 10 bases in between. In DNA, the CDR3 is TGTGCCAGCAGCGGTCCCGCAGGAAACACCATATATTTT. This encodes CASSGPAGNTIYF.

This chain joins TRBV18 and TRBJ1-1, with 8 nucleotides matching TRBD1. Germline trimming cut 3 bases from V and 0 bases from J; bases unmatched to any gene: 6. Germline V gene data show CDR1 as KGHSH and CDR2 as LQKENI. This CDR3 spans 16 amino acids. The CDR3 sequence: CASSPAGGRMNTEAFF. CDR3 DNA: TGTGCCAGCTCACCTGCAGGGGGCCGAATGAACACTGAAGCTTTCTTT.

Here the CDR3 reads CASSLETGREAEAFF. The CDR3 bases are TGCGCCAGCAGCTTGGAAACAGGGCGCGAGGCTGAAGCTTTCTTT. The chain carries TRBV5-1 and TRBJ1-1, with D perhaps matching TRBD1 (6 bases). Trimming pared 0 bases from V and 6 bases from J, leaving 15 bases between. The CDR3 covers 15 residues. The germline V gene has CDR1 SGHRS and CDR2 YFSETQ.

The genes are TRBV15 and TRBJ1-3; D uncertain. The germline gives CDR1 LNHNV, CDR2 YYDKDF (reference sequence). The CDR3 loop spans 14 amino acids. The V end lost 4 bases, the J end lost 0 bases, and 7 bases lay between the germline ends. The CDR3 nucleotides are TGTGCCACCAGCACGGGAAGCTCTGGAAACACCATATATTTT. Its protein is CATSTGSSGNTIYF.

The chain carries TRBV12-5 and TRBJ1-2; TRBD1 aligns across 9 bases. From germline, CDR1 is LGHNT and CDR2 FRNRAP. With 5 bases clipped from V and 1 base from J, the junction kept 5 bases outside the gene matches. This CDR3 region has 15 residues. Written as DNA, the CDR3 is TGTGCTAGTGGTCCCGGGACAGGGATTAACTATGGCTACACCTTC. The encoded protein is CASGPGTGINYGYTF.

The CDR3 DNA reads as TGTGCCACCAGCAGAGACCGGGGAGTGGGGACTGAAGCTTTCTTT. Its translation: CATSRDRGVGTEAFF. This rearrangement joins TRBV15 to TRBJ1-1; D is undetermined. Germline V gene sequence: CDR1 LNHNV, CDR2 YYDKDF (reference sequence). Trimming pared 0 bases from V and 5 bases from J, leaving 13 bases between. The CDR3 covers 15 residues.

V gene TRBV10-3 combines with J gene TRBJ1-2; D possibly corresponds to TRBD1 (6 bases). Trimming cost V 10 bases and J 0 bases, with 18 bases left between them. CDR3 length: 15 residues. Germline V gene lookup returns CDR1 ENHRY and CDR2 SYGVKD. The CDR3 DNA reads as TGTGCCACCAGGGATACGACAGGTACTAACTATGGCTACACCTTC. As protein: CATRDTTGTNYGYTF.

As DNA, the CDR3 is TGCGCCAGCAGCTTTTTGCCGGGTTCCTACGAGCAGTACTTC. This sequence encodes CASSFLPGSYEQYF. The chain carries TRBV5-1 and TRBJ2-7, with D uncertain. Per germline, CDR1 SGHRS and CDR2 YFSETQ. The CDR3 contains 14 residues. V dropped 2 bases and J dropped 1 base, with 10 bases sitting between them.

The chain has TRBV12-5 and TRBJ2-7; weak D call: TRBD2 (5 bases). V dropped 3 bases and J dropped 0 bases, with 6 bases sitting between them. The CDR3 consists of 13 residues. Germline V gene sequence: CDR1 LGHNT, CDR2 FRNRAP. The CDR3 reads CASGFGDSYEQYF. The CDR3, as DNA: TGTGCTAGTGGTTTCGGGGACTCCTACGAGCAGTACTTC.

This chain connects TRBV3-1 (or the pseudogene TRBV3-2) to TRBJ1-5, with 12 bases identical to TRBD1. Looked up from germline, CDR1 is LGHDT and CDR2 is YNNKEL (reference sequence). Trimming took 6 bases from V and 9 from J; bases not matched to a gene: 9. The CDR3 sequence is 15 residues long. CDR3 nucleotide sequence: TGTGCCAGCAGTTCCGGGACAGGGGGCTTATGGCCCCAGCATTTT. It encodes CASSSGTGGLWPQHF.

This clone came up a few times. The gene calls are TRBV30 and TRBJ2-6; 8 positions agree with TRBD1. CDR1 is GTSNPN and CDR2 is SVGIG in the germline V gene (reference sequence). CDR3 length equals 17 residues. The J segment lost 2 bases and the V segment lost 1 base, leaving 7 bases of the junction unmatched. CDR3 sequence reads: CAWSGGQGQAGANVLTF. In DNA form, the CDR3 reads TGTGCCTGGAGTGGAGGACAGGGTCAAGCTGGGGCCAACGTCCTGACTTTC.

The CDR3 reads CAILDRAVQGNTIYF. Here the CDR3 DNA reads TGTGCCATCCTAGACAGGGCTGTTCAAGGAAACACCATATATTTT. The chain employs TRBV10-3 and TRBJ1-3, with TRBD1 matching over 7 bases. Germline V lookup: CDR1 ENHRY, CDR2 SYGVKD. V shed 8 bases and J 4 bases; nucleotides not matched to a gene: 11. The CDR3 is 15 amino acids.

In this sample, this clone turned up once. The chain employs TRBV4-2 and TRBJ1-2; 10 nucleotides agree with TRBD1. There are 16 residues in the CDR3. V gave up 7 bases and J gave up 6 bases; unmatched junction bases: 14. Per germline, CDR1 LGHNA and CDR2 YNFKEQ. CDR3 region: CASTPGLETGGNGYTF. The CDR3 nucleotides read TGTGCCAGCACCCCCGGCTTAGAGACAGGGGGCAATGGCTACACCTTC.